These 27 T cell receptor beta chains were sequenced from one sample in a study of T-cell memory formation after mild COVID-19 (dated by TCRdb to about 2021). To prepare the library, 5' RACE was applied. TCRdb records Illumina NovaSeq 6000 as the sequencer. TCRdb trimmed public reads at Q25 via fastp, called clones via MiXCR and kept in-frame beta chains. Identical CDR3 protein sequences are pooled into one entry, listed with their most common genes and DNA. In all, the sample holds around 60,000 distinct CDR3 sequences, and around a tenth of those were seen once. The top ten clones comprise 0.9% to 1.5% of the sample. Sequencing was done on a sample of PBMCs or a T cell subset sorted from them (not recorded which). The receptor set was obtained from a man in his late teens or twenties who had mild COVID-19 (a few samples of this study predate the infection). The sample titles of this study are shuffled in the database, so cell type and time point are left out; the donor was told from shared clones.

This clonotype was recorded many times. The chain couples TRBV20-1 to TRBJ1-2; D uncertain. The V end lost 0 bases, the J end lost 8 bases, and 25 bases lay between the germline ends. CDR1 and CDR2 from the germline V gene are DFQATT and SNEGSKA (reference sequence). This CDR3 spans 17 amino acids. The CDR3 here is CSARDRRRTYPPGGYTF. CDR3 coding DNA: TGCAGTGCTAGAGATAGGCGTAGGACCTACCCCCCGGGGGGCTACACCTTC.

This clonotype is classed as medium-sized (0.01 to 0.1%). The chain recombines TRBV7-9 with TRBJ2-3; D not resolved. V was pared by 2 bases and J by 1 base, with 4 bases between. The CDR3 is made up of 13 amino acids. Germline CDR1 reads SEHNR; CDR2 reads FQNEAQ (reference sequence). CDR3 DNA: TGTGCCAGCAGCTTACAGGGCACAGATACGCAGTATTTT. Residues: CASSLQGTDTQYF.

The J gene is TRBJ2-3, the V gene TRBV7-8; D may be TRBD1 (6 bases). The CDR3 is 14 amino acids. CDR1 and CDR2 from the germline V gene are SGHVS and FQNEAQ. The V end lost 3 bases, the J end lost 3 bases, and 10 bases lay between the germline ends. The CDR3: CASSFTRGTDTQYF. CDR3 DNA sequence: TGTGCCAGCAGCTTCACCAGGGGAACAGATACGCAGTATTTT.

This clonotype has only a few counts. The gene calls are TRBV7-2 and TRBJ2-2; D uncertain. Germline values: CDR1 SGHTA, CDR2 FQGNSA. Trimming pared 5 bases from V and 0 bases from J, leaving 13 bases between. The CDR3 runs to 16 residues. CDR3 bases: TGTGCCAGCAGCCCAACCCTTTTAACGAACACCGGGGAGCTGTTTTTT. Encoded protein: CASSPTLLTNTGELFF.

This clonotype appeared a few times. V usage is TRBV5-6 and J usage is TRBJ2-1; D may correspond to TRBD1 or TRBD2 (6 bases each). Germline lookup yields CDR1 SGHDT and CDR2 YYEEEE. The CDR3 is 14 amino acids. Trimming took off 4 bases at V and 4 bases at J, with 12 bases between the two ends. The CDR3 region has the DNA TGTGCCAGCAGCCCGGGGGACAAATACAATGAGCAGTTCTTC. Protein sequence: CASSPGDKYNEQFF.

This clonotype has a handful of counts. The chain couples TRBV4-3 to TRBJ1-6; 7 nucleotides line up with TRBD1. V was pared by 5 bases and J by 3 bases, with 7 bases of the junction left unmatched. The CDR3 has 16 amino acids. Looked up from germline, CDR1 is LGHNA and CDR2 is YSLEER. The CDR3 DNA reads TGCGCCAGCAGCACAAGACAGGGCCACTATAATTCACCCCTCCACTTT. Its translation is CASSTRQGHYNSPLHF.

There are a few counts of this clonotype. CDR3 coding DNA: TGTGCCAGCAGCGCGGGACTAGCGGGGCCTACTAGCACAGATACGCAGTATTTT. It translates to CASSAGLAGPTSTDTQYF. The chain has TRBV9 and TRBJ2-3; 13 bases fit TRBD2. Per germline, CDR1 SGDLS and CDR2 YYNGEE. The CDR3 is made up of 18 amino acids. The J segment lost 0 bases and the V segment lost 3 bases, leaving 7 bases of the junction unmatched.

The CDR3 sequence is CASSRDPRDTQYF. In DNA, the CDR3 is TGTGCCAGCAGCCGAGACCCGAGAGATACGCAGTATTTT. The chain recombines TRBV7-3 with TRBJ2-3; D ambiguous. CDR1 is SGHTA, CDR2 FQGTGA, per germline. V lost 5 bases and J 5 bases, leaving 11 bases between the germline ends. The CDR3 sequence is 13 residues long.

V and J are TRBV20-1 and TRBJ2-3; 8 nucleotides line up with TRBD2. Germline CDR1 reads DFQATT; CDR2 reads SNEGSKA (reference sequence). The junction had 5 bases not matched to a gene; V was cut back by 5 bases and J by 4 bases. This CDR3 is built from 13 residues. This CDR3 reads CSAEAGASDTQYF. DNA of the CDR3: TGCAGTGCTGAAGCGGGGGCCTCAGATACGCAGTATTTT.

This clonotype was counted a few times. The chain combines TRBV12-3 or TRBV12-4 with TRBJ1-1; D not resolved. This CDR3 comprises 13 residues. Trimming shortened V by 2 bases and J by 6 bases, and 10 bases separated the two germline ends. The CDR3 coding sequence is TGTGCCAGCAGTTTAATGTGGGTAGCTGAAGCTTTCTTT. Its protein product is CASSLMWVAEAFF.

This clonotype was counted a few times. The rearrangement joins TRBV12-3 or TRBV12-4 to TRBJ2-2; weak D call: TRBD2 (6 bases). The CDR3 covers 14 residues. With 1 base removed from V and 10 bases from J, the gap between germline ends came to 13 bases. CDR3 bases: TGTGCCAGCAGTTTAGAGACTAGAGTAGTGGAGCTGTTTTTT. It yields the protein CASSLETRVVELFF.

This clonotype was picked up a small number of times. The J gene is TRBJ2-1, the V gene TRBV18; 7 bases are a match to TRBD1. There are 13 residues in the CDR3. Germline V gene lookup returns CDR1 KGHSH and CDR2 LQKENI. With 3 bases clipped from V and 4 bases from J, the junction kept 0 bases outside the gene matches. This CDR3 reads CASSPGQYNEQFF. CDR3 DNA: TGTGCCAGCTCACCGGGACAGTACAATGAGCAGTTCTTC.

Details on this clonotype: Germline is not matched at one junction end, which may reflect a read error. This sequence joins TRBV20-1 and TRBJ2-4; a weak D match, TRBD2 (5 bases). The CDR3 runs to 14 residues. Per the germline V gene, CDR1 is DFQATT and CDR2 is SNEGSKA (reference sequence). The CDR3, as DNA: TGCAGTGCGATGACTGGTCTAGCCAAAAACAGTCAGTACTTC. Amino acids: CSAMTGLAKNSQYF.

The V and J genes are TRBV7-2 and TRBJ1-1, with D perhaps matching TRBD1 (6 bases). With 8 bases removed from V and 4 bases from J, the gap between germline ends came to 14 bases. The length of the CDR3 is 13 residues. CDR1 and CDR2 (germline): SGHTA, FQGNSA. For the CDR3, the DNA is TGTGCCAGCTCACAGGGTGAATTCACTGAAGCTTTCTTT. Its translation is CASSQGEFTEAFF. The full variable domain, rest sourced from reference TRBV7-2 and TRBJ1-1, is GAGVSQSPSNKVTEKGKDVELRCDPISGHTALYWYRQSLGQGLEFLIYFQGNSAPDKSGLPSDRFSAERTGGSVSTLTIQRTQQEDSAVYLCASSQGEFTEAFFGQGTRLTVV.

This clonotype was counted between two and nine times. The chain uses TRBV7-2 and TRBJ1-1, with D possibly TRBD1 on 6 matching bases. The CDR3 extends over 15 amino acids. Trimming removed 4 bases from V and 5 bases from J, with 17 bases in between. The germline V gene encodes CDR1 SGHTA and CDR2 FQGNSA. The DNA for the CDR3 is TGTGCCAGCAGCTCGCAACAGGGTTTAGGGACTGAAGCTTTCTTT. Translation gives CASSSQQGLGTEAFF.

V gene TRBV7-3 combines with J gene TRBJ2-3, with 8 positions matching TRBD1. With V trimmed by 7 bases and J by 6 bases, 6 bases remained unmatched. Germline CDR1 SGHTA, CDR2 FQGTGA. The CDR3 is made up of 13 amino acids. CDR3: CASKDRVSDTQYF. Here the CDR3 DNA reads TGTGCCAGCAAGGACAGGGTCTCTGATACGCAGTATTTT.

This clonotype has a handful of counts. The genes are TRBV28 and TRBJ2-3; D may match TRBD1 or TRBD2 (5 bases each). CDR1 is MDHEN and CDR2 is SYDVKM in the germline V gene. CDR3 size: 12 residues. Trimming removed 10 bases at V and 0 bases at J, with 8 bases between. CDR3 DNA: TGTGCCACATGGGACAGCACAGATACGCAGTATTTT. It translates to CATWDSTDTQYF.

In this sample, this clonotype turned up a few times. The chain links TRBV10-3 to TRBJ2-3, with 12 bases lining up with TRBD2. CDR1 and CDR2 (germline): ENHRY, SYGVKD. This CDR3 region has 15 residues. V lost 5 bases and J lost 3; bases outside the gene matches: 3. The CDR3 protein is CAISQTSGGTDTQYF. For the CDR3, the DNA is TGTGCCATCAGTCAGACTAGCGGGGGAACAGATACGCAGTATTTT.

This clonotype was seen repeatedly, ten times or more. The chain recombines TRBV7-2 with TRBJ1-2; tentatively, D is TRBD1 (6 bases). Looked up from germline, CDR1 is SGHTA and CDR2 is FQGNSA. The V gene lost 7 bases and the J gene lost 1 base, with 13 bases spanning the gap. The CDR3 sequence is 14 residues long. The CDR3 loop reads CASTQMDSNYGYTF. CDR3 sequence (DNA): TGTGCCAGCACCCAAATGGACAGTAACTATGGCTACACCTTC.

Here the CDR3 DNA reads TGTGCCAGCAGTCCTCCGGGACCCCTGTCCGAGCAGTACGTC. Encoded protein: CASSPPGPLSEQYV. This chain connects TRBV12-3 or TRBV12-4 to TRBJ2-7; D may correspond to TRBD1 or TRBD2 (5 bases each). Trimming stripped 5 bases from V and 6 bases from J, with 17 bases between. The CDR3 contains 14 residues.

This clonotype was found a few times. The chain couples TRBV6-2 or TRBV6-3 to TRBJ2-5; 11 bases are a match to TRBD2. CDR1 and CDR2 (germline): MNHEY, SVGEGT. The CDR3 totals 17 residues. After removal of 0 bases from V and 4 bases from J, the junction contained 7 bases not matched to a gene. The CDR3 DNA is TGTGCCAGCAGTTACTCGGAGACTAGCGGGGTTTTAGAGACCCAGTACTTC. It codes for CASSYSETSGVLETQYF.

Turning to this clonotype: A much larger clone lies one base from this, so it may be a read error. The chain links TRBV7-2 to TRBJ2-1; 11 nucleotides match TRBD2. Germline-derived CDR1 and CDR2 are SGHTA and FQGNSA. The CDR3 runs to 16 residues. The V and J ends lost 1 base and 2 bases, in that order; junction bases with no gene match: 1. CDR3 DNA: TGTGCCAGCAGCTTAGGACTAGCGGGGCCCTACAATGAGCAGTTCTTC. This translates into CASSLGLAGPYNEQFF.

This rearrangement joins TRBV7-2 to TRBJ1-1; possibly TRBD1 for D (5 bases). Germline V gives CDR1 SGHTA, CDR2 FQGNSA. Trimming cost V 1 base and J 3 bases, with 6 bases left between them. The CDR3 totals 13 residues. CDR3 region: CASSLGGHTEAFF. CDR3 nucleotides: TGTGCCAGCAGCTTAGGGGGCCACACTGAAGCTTTCTTT.

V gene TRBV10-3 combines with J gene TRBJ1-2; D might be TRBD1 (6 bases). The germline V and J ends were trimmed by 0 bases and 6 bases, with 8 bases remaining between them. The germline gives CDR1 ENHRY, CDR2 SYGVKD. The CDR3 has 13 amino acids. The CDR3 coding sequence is TGTGCCATCAGTGAGTCTGGGGGCAATGGCTACACCTTC. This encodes CAISESGGNGYTF.

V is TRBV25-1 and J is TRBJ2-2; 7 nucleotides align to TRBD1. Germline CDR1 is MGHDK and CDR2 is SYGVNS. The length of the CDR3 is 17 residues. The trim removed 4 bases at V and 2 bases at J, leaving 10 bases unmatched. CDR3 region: CASSVIDRAPNTGELFF. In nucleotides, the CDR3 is TGTGCCAGCAGTGTGATCGACAGGGCACCCAACACCGGGGAGCTGTTTTTT.

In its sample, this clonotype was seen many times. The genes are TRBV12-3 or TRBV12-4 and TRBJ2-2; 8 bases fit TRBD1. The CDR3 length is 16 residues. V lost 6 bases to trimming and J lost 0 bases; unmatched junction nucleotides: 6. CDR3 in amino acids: CASRPGQAANTGELFF. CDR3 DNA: TGTGCCAGCAGACCGGGACAGGCCGCGAACACCGGGGAGCTGTTTTTT.

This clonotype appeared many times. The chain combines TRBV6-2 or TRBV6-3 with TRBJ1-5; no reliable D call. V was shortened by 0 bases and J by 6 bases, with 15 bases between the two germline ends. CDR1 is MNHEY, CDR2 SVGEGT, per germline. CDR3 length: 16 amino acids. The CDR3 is CASSYSSFGMGQPQHF. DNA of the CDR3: TGTGCCAGCAGTTACTCGTCATTCGGAATGGGTCAGCCCCAGCATTTT.